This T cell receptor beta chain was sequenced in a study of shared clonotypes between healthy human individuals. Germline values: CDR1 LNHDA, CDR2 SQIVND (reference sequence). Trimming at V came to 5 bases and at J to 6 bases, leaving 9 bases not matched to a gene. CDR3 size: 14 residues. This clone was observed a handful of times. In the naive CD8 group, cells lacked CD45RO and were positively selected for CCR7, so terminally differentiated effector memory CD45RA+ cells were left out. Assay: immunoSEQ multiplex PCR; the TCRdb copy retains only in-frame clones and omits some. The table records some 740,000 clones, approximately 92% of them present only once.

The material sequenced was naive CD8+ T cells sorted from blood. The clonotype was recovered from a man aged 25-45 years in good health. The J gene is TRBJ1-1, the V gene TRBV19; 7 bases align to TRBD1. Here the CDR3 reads CASSQQGLGSEAFF. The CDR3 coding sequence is TGTGCCAGTAGTCAACAGGGGCTTGGCTCTGAAGCTTTCTTT.